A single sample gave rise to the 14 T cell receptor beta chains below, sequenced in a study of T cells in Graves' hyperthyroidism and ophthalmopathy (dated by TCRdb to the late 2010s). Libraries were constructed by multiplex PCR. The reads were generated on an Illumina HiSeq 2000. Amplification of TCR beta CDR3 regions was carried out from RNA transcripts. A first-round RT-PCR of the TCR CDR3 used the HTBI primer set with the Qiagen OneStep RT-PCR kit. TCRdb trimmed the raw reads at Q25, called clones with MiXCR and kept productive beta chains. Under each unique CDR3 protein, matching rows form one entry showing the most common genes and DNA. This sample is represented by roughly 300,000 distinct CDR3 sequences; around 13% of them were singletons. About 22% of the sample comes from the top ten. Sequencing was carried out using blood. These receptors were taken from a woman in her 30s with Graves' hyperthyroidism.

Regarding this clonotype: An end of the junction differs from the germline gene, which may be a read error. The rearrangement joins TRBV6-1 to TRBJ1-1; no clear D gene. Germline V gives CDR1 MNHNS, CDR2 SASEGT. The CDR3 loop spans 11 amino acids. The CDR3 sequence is CAGSDYTEAFF. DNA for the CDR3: TGTGCCGGCAGTGATTATACTGAAGCTTTCTTT.

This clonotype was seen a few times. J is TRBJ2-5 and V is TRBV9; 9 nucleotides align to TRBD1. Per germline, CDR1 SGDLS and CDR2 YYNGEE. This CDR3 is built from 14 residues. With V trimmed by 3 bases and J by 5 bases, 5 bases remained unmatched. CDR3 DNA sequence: TGTGCCAGCAGCGGGACAGGGGATATCGAGACCCAGTACTTC. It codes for CASSGTGDIETQYF.

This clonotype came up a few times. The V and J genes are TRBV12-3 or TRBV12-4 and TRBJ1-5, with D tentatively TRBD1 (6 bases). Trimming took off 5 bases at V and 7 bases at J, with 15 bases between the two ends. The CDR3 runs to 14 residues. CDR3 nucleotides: TGTGCCAGCAGTCCTGATTTTGGGGGCCAGCCCCAGCATTTT. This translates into CASSPDFGGQPQHF.

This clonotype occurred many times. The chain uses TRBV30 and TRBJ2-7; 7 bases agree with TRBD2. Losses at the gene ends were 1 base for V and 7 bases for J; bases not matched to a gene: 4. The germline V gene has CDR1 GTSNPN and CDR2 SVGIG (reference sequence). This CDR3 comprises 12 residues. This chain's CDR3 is CAWSGDYQEQYF. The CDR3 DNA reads TGTGCCTGGAGTGGGGACTATCAGGAGCAGTACTTC.

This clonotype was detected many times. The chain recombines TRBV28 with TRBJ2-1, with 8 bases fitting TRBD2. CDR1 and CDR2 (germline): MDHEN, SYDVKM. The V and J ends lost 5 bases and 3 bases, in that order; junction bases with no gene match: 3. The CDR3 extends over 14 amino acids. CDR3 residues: CASSRLAHYNEQFF. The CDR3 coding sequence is TGTGCCAGCAGTCGACTAGCGCACTACAATGAGCAGTTCTTC.

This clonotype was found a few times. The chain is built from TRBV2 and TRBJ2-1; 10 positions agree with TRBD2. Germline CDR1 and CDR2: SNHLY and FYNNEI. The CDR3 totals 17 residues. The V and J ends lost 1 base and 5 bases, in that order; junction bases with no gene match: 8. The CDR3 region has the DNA TGTGCCAGCAGTGAAGGAGTAGCGGGAGGAAGGAACAATGAGCAGTTCTTC. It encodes CASSEGVAGGRNNEQFF.

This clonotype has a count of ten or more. CDR3 loop: CASSSEQITSGRVYNEQFF. The CDR3 DNA is TGTGCCAGCAGCTCCGAGCAAATTACTAGCGGGAGGGTCTACAATGAGCAGTTCTTC. V usage is TRBV7-2 and J usage is TRBJ2-1; 13 bases agree with TRBD2. The CDR3 covers 19 residues. CDR1 and CDR2 (germline): SGHTA, FQGNSA. J lost 3 bases, V lost 4 bases, and 12 bases had no gene match.

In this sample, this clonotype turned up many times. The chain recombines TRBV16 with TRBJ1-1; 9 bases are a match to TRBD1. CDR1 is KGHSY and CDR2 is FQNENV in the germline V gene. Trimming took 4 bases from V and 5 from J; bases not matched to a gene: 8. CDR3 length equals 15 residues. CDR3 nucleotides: TGTGCCAGCAGCCCGTACACAGGGGGCGCAACTGAAGCTTTCTTT. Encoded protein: CASSPYTGGATEAFF.

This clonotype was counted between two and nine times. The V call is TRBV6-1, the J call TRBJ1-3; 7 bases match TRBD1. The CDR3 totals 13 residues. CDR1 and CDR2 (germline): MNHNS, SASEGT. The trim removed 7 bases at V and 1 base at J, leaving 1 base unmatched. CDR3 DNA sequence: TGTGCCAGCAAACAGGGGTCTGGAAACACCATATATTTT. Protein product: CASKQGSGNTIYF.

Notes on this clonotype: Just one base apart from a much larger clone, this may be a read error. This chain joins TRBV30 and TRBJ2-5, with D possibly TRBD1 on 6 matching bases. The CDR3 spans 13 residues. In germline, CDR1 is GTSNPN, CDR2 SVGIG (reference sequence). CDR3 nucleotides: TGTGCCTGGAGGCAGGGGAGAGAAGAGACCCAGTGCTTC. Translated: CAWRQGREETQCF.

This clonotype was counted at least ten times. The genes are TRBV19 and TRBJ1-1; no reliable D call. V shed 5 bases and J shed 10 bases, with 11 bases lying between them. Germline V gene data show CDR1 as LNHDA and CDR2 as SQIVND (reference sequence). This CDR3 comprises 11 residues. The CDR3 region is CASSAYPVAFF. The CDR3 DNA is TGTGCCAGTAGTGCGTACCCAGTAGCTTTCTTT.

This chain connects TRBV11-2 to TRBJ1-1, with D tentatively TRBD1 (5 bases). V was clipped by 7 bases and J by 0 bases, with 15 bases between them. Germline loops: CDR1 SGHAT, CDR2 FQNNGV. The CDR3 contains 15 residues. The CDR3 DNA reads TGTGCCAGCATGGGTCCCCCGGGGCTGAACACTGAAGCTTTCTTT. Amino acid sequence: CASMGPPGLNTEAFF.

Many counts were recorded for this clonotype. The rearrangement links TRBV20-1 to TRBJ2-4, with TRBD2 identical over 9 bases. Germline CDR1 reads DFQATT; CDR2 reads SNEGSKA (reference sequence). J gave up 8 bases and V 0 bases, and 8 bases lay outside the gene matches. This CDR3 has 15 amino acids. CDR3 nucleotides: TGCAGTGCTAGAGATGCGGGAGGGCCCCAAGACATTCAGTACTTC. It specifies CSARDAGGPQDIQYF.

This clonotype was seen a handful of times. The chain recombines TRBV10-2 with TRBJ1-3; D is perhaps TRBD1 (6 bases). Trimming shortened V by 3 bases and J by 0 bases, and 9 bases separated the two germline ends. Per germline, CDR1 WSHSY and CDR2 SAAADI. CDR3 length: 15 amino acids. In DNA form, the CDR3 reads TGCGCCAGCAGTGATTGGACAGACTCTGGAAACACCATATATTTT. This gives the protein CASSDWTDSGNTIYF.